The text below deals with one T cell receptor (beta chain). This CDR3 region has 14 residues. Germline V gene data show CDR1 as PRHDT and CDR2 as FYEKMQ (reference sequence). Deletions cut 5 bases from V and 3 bases from J, with 14 bases between. Produced via immunoSEQ multiplex PCR; TCRdb's table is partial and in-frame only. Counted here are 130,000 to 150,000 clones, about four fifths occurring once; the ten biggest clones make up around 8.4%. The data are from a study of blood T cell repertoires in COVID-19. The chain joins TRBV13 to TRBJ2-7; D is unclear. This clonotype was obtained from a human donor in a cohort sampled during active COVID-19. The material sequenced was peripheral blood. In DNA form, the CDR3 reads TGTGCCAGCAGCCCCCTAGGTGCGGTCTACGAGCAGTACTTC. Residues: CASSPLGAVYEQYF.